The 16 T cell receptor beta chains reported below all come from one sample, sequenced in a study of graft-versus-host responses after intestinal transplantation. Produced via immunoSEQ multiplex PCR; TCRdb's table is partial and in-frame only. Of about 85,000 clones in the sample, around 90% were seen once. These receptors' targets are unknown. Sequences were derived from unstimulated CD8+ T cells sorted from spleen or lymph node cells, sampled before transplant. These receptors were obtained from a human donor who was the organ donor for an intestinal transplant.

The chain joins TRBV5-1 to TRBJ1-1; 11 nucleotides match TRBD1. V shed 4 bases and J 0 bases; nucleotides not matched to a gene: 5. The CDR3 is 16 amino acids. In germline, CDR1 is SGHRS, CDR2 YFSETQ. Here the CDR3 reads CASSQWDRGVNTEAFF. The CDR3 nucleotides are TGCGCCAGCAGCCAGTGGGACAGGGGGGTGAACACTGAAGCTTTCTTT.

The J gene is TRBJ2-6, the V gene TRBV19; TRBD1 is a possible D gene (5 bases). V lost 3 bases, J lost 0 bases, and 12 bases lay in between. This CDR3 spans 17 amino acids. Germline V gives CDR1 LNHDA, CDR2 SQIVND (reference sequence). Here the CDR3 reads CASSIPGARSGANVLTF. The CDR3 DNA sequence: TGTGCCAGTAGTATCCCTGGGGCACGCTCTGGGGCCAACGTCCTGACTTTC.

The chain uses TRBV2 and TRBJ2-1; 8 nucleotides agree with TRBD1. The CDR3 spans 13 residues. In germline, CDR1 is SNHLY, CDR2 FYNNEI. Trimming took 11 bases from V and 1 from J; bases not matched to a gene: 4. CDR3 sequence reads: CAGRQGSYNEQFF. The DNA of the CDR3 is TGTGCCGGCCGACAGGGGTCCTACAATGAGCAGTTCTTC.

The chain couples TRBV6-1 to TRBJ2-7, with 9 positions matching TRBD1. Matching the DNA end better, TRBJ2-1 makes the J call doubtful. This CDR3 has 15 amino acids. Germline values: CDR1 MNHNS, CDR2 SASEGT. The CDR3 region is CASSEPGQGYDEQFF. CDR3 in DNA: TGTGCCAGCAGTGAGCCGGGACAGGGTTACGATGAGCAGTTCTTC.

The CDR3 nucleotides read TGTGCCAGCAGTTACACGGACACGAACACTGAAGCTTTCTTT. This sequence encodes CASSYTDTNTEAFF. V is TRBV6-5 and J is TRBJ1-1; tentative D call: TRBD1 (5 bases). The CDR3 has 14 amino acids. CDR1 is MNHEY and CDR2 is SVGAGI in the germline V gene. Deletions cut 2 bases from V and 1 base from J, with 8 bases between.

The chain employs TRBV5-4 and TRBJ1-1; D perhaps matches TRBD1 (6 bases). CDR1 and CDR2 (germline): SGHNT, YYREEE (reference sequence). This CDR3 comprises 13 residues. Between the trimmed V and J ends, which lost 5 bases and 4 bases, there was a span of 12 bases. The CDR3 bases are TGTGCCAGCAGGACAGGAGACGCCACTGAAGCTTTCTTT. This gives the protein CASRTGDATEAFF.

This chain joins TRBV19 and TRBJ2-1; no definite D call. The CDR3 runs 16 residues. V was trimmed by 5 bases and J by 0 bases, leaving 14 bases between them. Per the germline V gene, CDR1 is LNHDA and CDR2 is SQIVND (reference sequence). CDR3 DNA sequence: TGTGCCAGTAGTGCCCGTAGTCTTAGCTCCTACAATGAGCAGTTCTTC. It is translated as CASSARSLSSYNEQFF. The complete variable domain, with remaining parts taken from reference TRBV19 and TRBJ2-1, reads DGGITQSPKYLFRKEGQNVTLSCEQNLNHDAMYWYRQDPGQGLRLIYYSQIVNDFQKGDIAEGYSVSREKKESFPLTVTSAQKNPTAFYLCASSARSLSSYNEQFFGPGTRLTVL.

This clone was seen only once. The CDR3 DNA reads TGTGCCAGCAGCTTAGGGGGACCCCATCAGCCCCAGCATTTT. The encoded protein is CASSLGGPHQPQHF. This chain joins TRBV13 and TRBJ1-5; weak D call: TRBD1 (5 bases). The CDR3 is 14 residues long. Between the trimmed V and J ends, which lost 0 bases and 5 bases, there was a span of 8 bases. Per the germline V gene, CDR1 is PRHDT and CDR2 is FYEKMQ (reference sequence).

The chain recombines TRBV29-1 with TRBJ1-2; D is possibly TRBD1 (5 bases). This CDR3 is built from 16 residues. Germline CDR1 is SQVTM and CDR2 is ANQGSEA. Trimming stripped 5 bases from V and 1 base from J, with 20 bases between. The chain's CDR3 is CSVPSPDSLLNYGYTF. CDR3 coding DNA: TGCAGCGTTCCCTCCCCTGACAGCTTACTTAACTATGGCTACACCTTC.

This rearrangement joins TRBV5-6 to TRBJ2-7; no reliable D call. This CDR3 has 13 amino acids. Trimming removed 0 bases at V and 6 bases at J, with 10 bases between. CDR1 is SGHDT and CDR2 is YYEEEE in the germline V gene. CDR3 bases: TGTGCCAGCAGCTTGGGGTACCTCGTCGAGCAGTACTTC. Translating gives CASSLGYLVEQYF.

The chain has TRBV7-9 and TRBJ2-2; 8 bases map to TRBD1. The CDR3 covers 14 residues. With 4 bases clipped from V and 4 bases from J, the junction kept 2 bases outside the gene matches. The germline gives CDR1 SEHNR, CDR2 FQNEAQ (reference sequence). In DNA form, the CDR3 reads TGTGCCAGCAGCTCTACAGGGGGCACCGGGGAGCTGTTTTTT. Protein: CASSSTGGTGELFF.

The chain employs TRBV7-9 and TRBJ1-1; unclear D gene. Per the germline V gene, CDR1 is SEHNR and CDR2 is FQNEAQ (reference sequence). Trimming took 5 bases from V and 8 from J, leaving 15 bases between them. This CDR3 is 13 amino acids long. The CDR3 coding sequence is TGTGCCAGCAGCGCATCATACACACACGAAGCTTTCTTT. Encoded protein: CASSASYTHEAFF.

Remarks on this clone: No conserved phenylalanine or tryptophan is present at the end of the CDR3, so a read error is the likely explanation. V gene TRBV4-1 combines with J gene TRBJ2-7; 10 bases line up with TRBD2. CDR1 and CDR2 (germline): MGHRA, YSYEKL. Trimming took 4 bases from V and 7 from J; bases not matched to a gene: 13. The CDR3 totals 16 residues. In DNA form, the CDR3 reads TGCGCCAGCAGCCCTACCTCCCTAGCGGGAGAGAGGGAGCAGTACCTC. It codes for CASSPTSLAGEREQYL.

V usage is TRBV6-1 and J usage is TRBJ1-5; possibly TRBD1 for D (5 bases). Germline V CDR1 and CDR2: MNHNS, SASEGT. Trimming took 3 bases from V and 4 from J, leaving 19 bases between them. This CDR3 is 17 amino acids long. This CDR3 reads CASSDFIPTQVNQPQHF. The CDR3 DNA reads TGTGCCAGCAGTGATTTCATCCCGACACAGGTAAATCAGCCCCAGCATTTT.

The chain uses TRBV18 and TRBJ2-1; 8 bases agree with TRBD1. This CDR3 is built from 16 residues. CDR1 and CDR2 from the germline V gene are KGHSH and LQKENI. V lost 0 bases to trimming and J lost 5 bases; unmatched junction nucleotides: 6. CDR3 sequence reads: CASSPPVQGANNEQFF. The CDR3 DNA follows: TGTGCCAGCTCACCACCGGTCCAGGGGGCTAACAATGAGCAGTTCTTC.

This clone was counted once. The gene calls are TRBV28 and TRBJ2-3, with 7 nucleotides matching TRBD2. The CDR3 has 19 residues. CDR1 MDHEN and CDR2 SYDVKM come from the germline V gene. Germline trimming cut 3 bases from V and 2 bases from J; bases unmatched to any gene: 17. CDR3 amino acids: CASSFGEFFRGGDTDTQYF. In DNA, the CDR3 is TGTGCCAGCAGTTTTGGGGAATTTTTTCGTGGGGGGGACACAGATACGCAGTATTTT.